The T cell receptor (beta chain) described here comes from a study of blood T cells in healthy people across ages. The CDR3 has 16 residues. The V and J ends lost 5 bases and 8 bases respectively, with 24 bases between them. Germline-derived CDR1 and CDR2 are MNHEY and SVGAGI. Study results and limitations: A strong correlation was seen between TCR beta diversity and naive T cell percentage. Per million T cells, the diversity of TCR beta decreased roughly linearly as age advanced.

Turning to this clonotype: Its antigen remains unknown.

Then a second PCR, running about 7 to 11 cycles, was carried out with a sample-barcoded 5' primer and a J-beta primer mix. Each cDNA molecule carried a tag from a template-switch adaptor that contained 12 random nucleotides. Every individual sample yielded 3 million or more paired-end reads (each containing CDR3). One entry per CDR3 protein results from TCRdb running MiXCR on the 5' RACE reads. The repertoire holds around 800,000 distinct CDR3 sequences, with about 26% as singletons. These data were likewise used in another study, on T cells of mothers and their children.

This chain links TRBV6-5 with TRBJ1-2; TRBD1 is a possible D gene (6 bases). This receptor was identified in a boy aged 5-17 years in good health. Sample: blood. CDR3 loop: CASSHEGGQGMNGYTF. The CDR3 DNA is TGTGCCAGCAGTCACGAAGGGGGGCAAGGGATGAACGGCTACACCTTC.